Described below is a single T cell receptor (beta chain) sequence and its context. The antigen remains undetermined. The data were taken from a study of PD-1 blockade in classical Hodgkin lymphoma. Germline CDR1 and CDR2: SEHNR and FQNEAQ (reference sequence). This CDR3 region has 16 residues. Germline trimming cut 4 bases from V and 2 bases from J; bases unmatched to any gene: 5. Whole-study findings and limits: At baseline, newly diagnosed patients reportedly showed less TCR diversity than healthy donors. The repertoire differences lack a defined cause, possibly disease activity or prior therapy.

As to time point: newly diagnosed, previously untreated cHL patient sample. Negative magnetic selection isolated CD4+ T cells from thawed PBMCs. As a comparison, the study used PBMCs from newly diagnosed, untreated classical Hodgkin lymphoma. Measured with immunoSEQ multiplex PCR; TCRdb has only the in-frame clones, and not every one. The data show some 35,000 clones, approximately 90% seen once. This receptor was taken from a human donor with classical Hodgkin lymphoma. The V and J genes are TRBV7-9 and TRBJ2-2, with 9 bases identical to TRBD1. The sample taken for sequencing was CD4+ T cells from blood. The CDR3 nucleotides are TGTGCCAGCAGCTCACCGGGACAGGGTAACACCGGGGAGCTGTTTTTT. Amino acid sequence: CASSSPGQGNTGELFF.